The source of this T cell receptor beta chain is a study of T-cell memory formation after mild COVID-19. At the level of the study: The two donors had largely donor-specific TCR clusters. General study results and limits: Pre-infection memory already had some responding clones, implying cross-reactive memory joined. Those CD4+ clones that contracted were mainly in CM and EM (CD8+ ones in EMRA).

As to this clonotype: No antigen is known for it.

Trimming at V came to 1 base and at J to 3 bases, leaving 1 base not matched to a gene. CDR3 length: 16 residues. From germline, CDR1 is LGHDT and CDR2 YNNKEL (reference sequence). TCRdb ran MiXCR on the 5' RACE reads and lists one entry per CDR3 protein. The sample holds more than 120,000 distinct CDR3 sequences, around 5.8% seen once. The specimen sequenced was PBMCs or a T cell subset sorted from them (not recorded which). This chain joins TRBV3-1 and TRBJ2-5; 14 bases are a match to TRBD2. The TCR originated in an adult woman who had mild COVID-19 (a few samples of this study predate the infection). Cell type and time point are not known. The CDR3 bases are TGTGCCAGCAGCCAAGGGGGACTAGCGGGAGAAGAGACCCAGTACTTC. Amino acids: CASSQGGLAGEETQYF.